This T cell receptor (beta chain) originates from a study of glioma-infiltrating T cells. CDR3 length: 13 amino acids. V was shortened by 2 bases and J by 4 bases, with 8 bases between the two germline ends. CDR1 is MNHEY and CDR2 is SMNVEV in the germline V gene (reference sequence). This clonotype was counted at least ten times. Amplification of TCR alpha and beta CDR3 regions from RNA used iRepertoire nested multiplex PCR. TCRdb re-called the multiplex PCR reads through MiXCR, storing one row per CDR3 protein. Among roughly 350,000 distinct CDR3 sequences listed, roughly two fifths were seen once. The V gene is TRBV27, the J gene TRBJ1-2, with TRBD1 as a possible D gene (6 bases). Material for sequencing was glioma tissue, nonneoplastic brain tissue, or PBMCs (not recorded which). The clonotype comes from a human donor with low-grade glioma or glioblastoma, undergoing nonglioma brain surgery, or in good health (not recorded which). In DNA form, the CDR3 reads TGTGCCAGCAGTTTAAAGGGGGTCTATGGCTACACCTTC. It codes for CASSLKGVYGYTF.